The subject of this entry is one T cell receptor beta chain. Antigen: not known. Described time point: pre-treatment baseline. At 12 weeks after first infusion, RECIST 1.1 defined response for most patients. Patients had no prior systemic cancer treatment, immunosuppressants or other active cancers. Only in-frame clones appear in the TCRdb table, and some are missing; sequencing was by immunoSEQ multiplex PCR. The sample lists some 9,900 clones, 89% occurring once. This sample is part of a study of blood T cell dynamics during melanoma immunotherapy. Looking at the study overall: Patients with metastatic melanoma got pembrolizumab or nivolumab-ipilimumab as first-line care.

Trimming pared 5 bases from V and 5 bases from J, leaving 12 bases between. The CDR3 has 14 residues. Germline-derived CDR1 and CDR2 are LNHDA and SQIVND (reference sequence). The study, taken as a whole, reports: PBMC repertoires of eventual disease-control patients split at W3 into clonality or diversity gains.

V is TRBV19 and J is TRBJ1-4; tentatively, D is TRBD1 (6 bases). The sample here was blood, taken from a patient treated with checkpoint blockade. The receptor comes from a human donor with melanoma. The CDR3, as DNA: TGTGCCAGTAGTGGGGGCCAGATCAATGAAAAACTGTTTTTT. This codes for CASSGGQINEKLFF.